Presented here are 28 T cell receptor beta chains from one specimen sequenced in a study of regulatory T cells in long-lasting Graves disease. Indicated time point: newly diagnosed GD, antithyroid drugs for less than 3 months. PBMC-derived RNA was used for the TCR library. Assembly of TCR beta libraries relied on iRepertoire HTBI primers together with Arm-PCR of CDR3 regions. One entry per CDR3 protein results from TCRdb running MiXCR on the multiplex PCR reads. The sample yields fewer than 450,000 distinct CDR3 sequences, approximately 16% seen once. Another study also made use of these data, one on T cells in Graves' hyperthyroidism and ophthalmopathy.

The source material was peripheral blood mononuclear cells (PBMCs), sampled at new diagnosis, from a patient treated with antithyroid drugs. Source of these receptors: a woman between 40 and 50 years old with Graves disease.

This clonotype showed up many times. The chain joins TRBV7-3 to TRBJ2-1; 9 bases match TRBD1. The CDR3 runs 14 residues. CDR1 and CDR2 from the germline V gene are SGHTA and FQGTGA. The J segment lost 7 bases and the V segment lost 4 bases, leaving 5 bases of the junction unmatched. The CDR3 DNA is TGTGCCAGCAGCTCTTCCGGGACAGGGAATGAGCAGTTCTTC. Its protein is CASSSSGTGNEQFF.

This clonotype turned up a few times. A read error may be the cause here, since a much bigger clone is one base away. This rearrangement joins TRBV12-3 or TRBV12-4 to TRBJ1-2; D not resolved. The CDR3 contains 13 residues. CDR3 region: CASSKTVNYGYAF. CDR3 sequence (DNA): TGTGCCAGCAGTAAAACAGTGAACTATGGCTACGCCTTC.

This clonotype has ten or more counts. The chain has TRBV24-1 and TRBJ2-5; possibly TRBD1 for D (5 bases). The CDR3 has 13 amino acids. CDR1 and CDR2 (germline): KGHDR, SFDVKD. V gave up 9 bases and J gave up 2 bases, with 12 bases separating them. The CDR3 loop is CATSRAGQETQYF. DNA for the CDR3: TGTGCCACCTCTCGGGCAGGGCAAGAGACCCAGTACTTC.

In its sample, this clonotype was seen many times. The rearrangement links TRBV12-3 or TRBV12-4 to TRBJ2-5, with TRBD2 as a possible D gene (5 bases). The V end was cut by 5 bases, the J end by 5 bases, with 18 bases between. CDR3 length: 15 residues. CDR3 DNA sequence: TGTGCCAGCAGTACGTTAATAGGACTCGGGGAGACCCAGTACTTC. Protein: CASSTLIGLGETQYF.

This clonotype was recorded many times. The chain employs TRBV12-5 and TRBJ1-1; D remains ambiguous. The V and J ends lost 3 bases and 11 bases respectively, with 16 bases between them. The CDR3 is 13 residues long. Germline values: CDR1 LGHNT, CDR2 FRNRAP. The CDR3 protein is CASGFETTLIAFF. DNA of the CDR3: TGTGCTAGTGGTTTCGAGACAACCCTTATTGCTTTCTTT.

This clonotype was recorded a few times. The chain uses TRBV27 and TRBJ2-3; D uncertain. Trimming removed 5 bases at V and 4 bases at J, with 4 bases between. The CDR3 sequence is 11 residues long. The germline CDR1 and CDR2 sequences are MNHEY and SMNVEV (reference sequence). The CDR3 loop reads CASSPPDTQYF. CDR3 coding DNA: TGTGCCAGCAGTCCCCCAGATACGCAGTATTTT.

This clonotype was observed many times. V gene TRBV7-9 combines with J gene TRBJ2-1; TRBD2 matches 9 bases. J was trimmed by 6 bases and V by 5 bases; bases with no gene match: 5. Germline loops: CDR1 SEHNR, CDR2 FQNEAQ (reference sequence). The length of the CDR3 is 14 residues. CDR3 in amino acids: CASSLSTSGNEQFF. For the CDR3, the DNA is TGTGCCAGCAGCCTCTCGACTAGCGGCAATGAGCAGTTCTTC.

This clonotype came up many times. CDR3 DNA: TGTGCCAGCAGCCTCTCCACGACCGATCTTTTGTCCTACGAGCAGTACTTC. Residues: CASSLSTTDLLSYEQYF. The V gene is TRBV3-1, the J gene TRBJ2-7; D remains unclear. This CDR3 spans 17 amino acids. CDR1 is LGHDT, CDR2 YNNKEL, per germline (reference sequence). Deletions cut 4 bases from V and 1 base from J, with 20 bases between.

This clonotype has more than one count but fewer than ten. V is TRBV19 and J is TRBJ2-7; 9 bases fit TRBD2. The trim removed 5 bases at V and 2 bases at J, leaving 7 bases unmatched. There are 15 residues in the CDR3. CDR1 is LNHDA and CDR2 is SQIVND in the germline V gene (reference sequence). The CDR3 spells CASSPAGGGPYEQYF. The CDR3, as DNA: TGTGCCAGTAGTCCCGCGGGAGGGGGCCCCTACGAGCAGTACTTC.

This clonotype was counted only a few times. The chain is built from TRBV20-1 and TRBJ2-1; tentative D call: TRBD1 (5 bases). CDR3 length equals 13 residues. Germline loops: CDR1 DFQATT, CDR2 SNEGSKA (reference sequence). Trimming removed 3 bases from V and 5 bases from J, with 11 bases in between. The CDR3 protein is CSARDTRNNEQFF. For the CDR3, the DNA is TGCAGTGCTAGGGACACCCGTAACAATGAGCAGTTCTTC.

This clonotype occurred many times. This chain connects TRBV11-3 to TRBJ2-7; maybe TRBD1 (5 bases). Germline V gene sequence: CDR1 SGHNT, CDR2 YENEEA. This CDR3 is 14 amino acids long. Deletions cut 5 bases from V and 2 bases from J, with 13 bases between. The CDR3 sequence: CASSVRGGTYEQYF. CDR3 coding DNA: TGTGCCAGCAGCGTTAGGGGTGGCACCTACGAGCAGTACTTC.

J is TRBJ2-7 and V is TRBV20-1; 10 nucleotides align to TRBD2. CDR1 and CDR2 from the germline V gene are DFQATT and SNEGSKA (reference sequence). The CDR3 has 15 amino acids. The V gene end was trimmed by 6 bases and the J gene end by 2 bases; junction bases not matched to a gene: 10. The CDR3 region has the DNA TGCAGTGCCCCAAGCGGGAGGGAGTCCCCCTACGAGCAGTACTTC. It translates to CSAPSGRESPYEQYF.

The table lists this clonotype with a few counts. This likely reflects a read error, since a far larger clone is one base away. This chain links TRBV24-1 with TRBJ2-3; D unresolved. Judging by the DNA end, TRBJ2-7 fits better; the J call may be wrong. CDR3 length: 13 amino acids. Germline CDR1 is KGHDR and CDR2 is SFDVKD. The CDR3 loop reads CATSDPLSHEQYF. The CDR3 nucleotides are TGTGCCACCAGTGATCCCCTCAGCCATGAGCAGTACTTC.

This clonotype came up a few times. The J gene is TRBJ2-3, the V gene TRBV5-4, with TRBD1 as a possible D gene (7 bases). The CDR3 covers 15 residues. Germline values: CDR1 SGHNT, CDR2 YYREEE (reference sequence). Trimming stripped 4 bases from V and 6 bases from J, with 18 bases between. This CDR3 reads CASSPLTGAGDTQYF. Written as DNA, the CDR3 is TGTGCCAGCAGCCCACTTACAGGGGCGGGGGATACGCAGTATTTT.

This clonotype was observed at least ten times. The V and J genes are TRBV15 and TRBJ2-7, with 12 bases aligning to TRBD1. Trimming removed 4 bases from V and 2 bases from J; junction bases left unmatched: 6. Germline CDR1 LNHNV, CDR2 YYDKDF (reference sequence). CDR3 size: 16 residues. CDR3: CATSNPGTGGPYEQYF. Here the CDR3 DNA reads TGTGCCACCAGCAATCCCGGGACAGGGGGCCCCTACGAGCAGTACTTC.

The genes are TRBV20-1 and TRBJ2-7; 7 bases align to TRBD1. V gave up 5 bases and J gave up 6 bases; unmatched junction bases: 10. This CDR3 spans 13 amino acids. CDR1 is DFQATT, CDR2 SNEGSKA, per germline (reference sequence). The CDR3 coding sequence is TGCAGTGCTGAGACAGGGTTTTCTCCCGAGCAGTACTTC. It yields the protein CSAETGFSPEQYF.

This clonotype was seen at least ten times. DNA of the CDR3: TGCAGTGCACTTACGACTAGCGGGAGCCCCTACGAGCAGTACTTC. It encodes CSALTTSGSPYEQYF. This chain uses TRBV20-1 with TRBJ2-7; 12 nucleotides line up with TRBD2. V was clipped by 6 bases and J by 2 bases; unmatched bases: 8. The length of the CDR3 is 15 residues. Germline V gene lookup returns CDR1 DFQATT and CDR2 SNEGSKA (reference sequence).

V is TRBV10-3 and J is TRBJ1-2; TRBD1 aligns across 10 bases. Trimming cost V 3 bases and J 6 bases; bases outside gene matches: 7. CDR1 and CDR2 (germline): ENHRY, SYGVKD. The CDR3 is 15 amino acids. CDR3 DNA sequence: TGTGCCATCAGTGATTCTGGGACAGGGGTGGATGGCTACACCTTC. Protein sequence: CAISDSGTGVDGYTF.

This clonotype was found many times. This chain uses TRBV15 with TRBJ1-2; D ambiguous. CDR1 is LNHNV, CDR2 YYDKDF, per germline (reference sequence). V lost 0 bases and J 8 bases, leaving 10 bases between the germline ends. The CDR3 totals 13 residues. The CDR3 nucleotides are TGTGCCACCAGCAGAGACAATCTATCCGGCTACACCTTC. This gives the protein CATSRDNLSGYTF.

CDR3 DNA sequence: TGTGCCAGCAGCCAAGCCTGGCCAAGCGGCACTGAAGCTTTCTTT. Translated: CASSQAWPSGTEAFF. The rearrangement uses TRBV14 and TRBJ1-1, with D unresolved. Germline V CDR1 and CDR2: SGHDN, FVKESK. The CDR3 sequence is 15 residues long. V dropped 1 base and J dropped 4 bases, with 13 bases sitting between them.

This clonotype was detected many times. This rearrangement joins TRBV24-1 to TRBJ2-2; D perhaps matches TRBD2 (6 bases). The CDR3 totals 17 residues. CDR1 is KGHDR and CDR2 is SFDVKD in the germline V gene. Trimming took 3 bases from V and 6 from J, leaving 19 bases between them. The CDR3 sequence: CATSDRLWRGGAGELFF. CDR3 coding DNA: TGTGCCACCAGTGATAGACTTTGGAGGGGAGGCGCCGGGGAGCTGTTTTTT.

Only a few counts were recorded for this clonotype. The CDR3 loop reads CASSYSTPGNQPQHF. The DNA for the CDR3 is TGTGCCAGCAGTTACTCCACCCCTGGGAATCAGCCCCAGCATTTT. The V gene is TRBV6-5, the J gene TRBJ1-5, with D unclear. This CDR3 is built from 15 residues. V gave up 0 bases and J gave up 4 bases, with 10 bases separating them. Germline values: CDR1 MNHEY, CDR2 SVGAGI.

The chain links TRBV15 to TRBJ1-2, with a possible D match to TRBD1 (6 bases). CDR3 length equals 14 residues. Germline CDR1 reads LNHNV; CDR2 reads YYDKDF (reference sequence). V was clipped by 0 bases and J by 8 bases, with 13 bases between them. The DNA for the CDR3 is TGTGCCACCAGCAGAGATAAAACAGGGAGCGGCTACACCTTC. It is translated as CATSRDKTGSGYTF.

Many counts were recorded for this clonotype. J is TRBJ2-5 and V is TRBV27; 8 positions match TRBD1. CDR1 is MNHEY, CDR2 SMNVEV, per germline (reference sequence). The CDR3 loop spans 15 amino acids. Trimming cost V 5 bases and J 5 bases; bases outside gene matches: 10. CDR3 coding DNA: TGTGCCAGCAGTCCAGGATTCAGGGGGCTTGAGACCCAGTACTTC. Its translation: CASSPGFRGLETQYF.

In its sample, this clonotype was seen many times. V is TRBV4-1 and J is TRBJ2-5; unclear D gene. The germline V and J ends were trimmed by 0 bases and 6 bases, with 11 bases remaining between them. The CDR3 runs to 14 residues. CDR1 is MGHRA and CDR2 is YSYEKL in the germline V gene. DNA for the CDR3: TGCGCCAGCAGCCAAGAAATAGGGCGGCAGACCCAGTACTTC. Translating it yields CASSQEIGRQTQYF.

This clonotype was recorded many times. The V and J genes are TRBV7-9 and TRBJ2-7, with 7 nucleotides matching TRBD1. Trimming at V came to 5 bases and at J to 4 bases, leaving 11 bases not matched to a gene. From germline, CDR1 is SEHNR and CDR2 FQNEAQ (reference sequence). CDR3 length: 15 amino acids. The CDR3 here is CASSPQGPSPYEQYF. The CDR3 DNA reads TGTGCCAGCAGCCCACAGGGGCCAAGCCCATACGAGCAGTACTTC.

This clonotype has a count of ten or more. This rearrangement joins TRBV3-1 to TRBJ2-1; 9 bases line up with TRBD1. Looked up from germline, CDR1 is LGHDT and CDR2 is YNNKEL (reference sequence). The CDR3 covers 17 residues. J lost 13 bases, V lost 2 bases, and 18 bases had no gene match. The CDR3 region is CASSQTYKGQGYTNQFF. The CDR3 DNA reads TGTGCCAGCAGCCAAACCTATAAGGGACAGGGATATACAAACCAGTTCTTC.

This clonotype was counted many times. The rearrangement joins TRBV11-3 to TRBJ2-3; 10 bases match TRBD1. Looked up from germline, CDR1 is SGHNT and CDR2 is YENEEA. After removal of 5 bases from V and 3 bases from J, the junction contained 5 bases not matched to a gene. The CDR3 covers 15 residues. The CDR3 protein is CASSPRDRGTDTQYF. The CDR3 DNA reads TGTGCCAGCAGCCCCCGGGACAGGGGAACAGATACGCAGTATTTT.